These T cell receptor beta chains were read from a single sample in a study of control samples from healthy donors and cancer patients. Generated by immunoSEQ multiplex PCR, the TCRdb table keeps only in-frame clones and is missing some. There are roughly 120,000 clones in the sample; around nine tenths occur only once, and around 2.5% lies in the top ten. The sequenced sample was blood. These receptors all come from a woman in her 70s in good health. The CDR3 runs from the conserved cysteine through the conserved F or W. Each record gives: D gene, J gene, V gene, CDR3 protein, CDR3 DNA. A D gene is named only where the DNA matches it firmly.

NA	TRBJ2-5	TRBV6-1	CASSESAPTSSSFGGAQETQYF	TGTGCCAGCAGTGAATCGGCACCCACCAGTTCTTCCTTTGGGGGAGCCCAAGAGACCCAGTACTTC
NA	TRBJ2-7	TRBV6-4	CAKPTRLVKPRGTYEQYF	TGTGCCAAACCGACAAGATTAGTGAAACCCAGGGGAACCTACGAGCAGTACTTC
TRBD1	TRBJ2-7	TRBV29-1	CSAQDRGIEQYF	TGCAGCGCCCAGGACAGGGGGATTGAGCAGTACTTC
TRBD1	TRBJ2-7	TRBV7-3	CASSQGTGGYEQYF	TGTGCCAGCAGCCAAGGGACAGGCGGATACGAGCAGTACTTC
TRBD1	TRBJ1-5	TRBV19	CASSRTGGGQPQHF	TGTGCCAGTAGTAGAACAGGGGGAGGGCAGCCCCAGCATTTT
NA	TRBJ2-7	TRBV27	CASSSRDNAYEQYF	TGTGCCAGCAGTTCGCGTGACAATGCCTACGAGCAGTACTTC
NA	TRBJ1-4	TRBV5-1	CASRRDGGNEKLFF	TGCGCCAGCAGAAGGGACGGTGGGAATGAAAAACTGTTTTTT
NA	TRBJ1-2	TRBV12-3/TRBV12-4	CASSLWQTYGYTF	TGTGCCAGCAGTTTGTGGCAGACCTATGGCTACACCTTC
NA	TRBJ1-5	TRBV19	CASSKPGHLYSNQPQHF	TGTGCCAGTAGTAAACCGGGACACCTCTATAGCAATCAGCCCCAGCATTTT
NA	TRBJ1-3	TRBV28	CASSFLAGSGNTIYF	TGTGCCAGCAGTTTCCTGGCAGGCTCTGGAAACACCATATATTTT
NA	TRBJ2-2	TRBV6-5	CASSPRTFLGELFF	TGTGCCAGCAGCCCCCGCACATTTTTGGGGGAGCTGTTTTTT